This T cell receptor beta chain emerged from a study of T cell repertoires in cytomegalovirus infection. Overall study context: Signatures in public TCR beta sequences pointed to both CMV infection and matching HLA type.

TCRdb re-analysed the reads in MiXCR, keeping a single row per CDR3 protein. The sample has 900,000 to 950,000 distinct CDR3 sequences; around 29% are singletons. This clonotype has just a few counts. What it binds is unknown. This CDR3 is 15 amino acids long. In germline, CDR1 is LNHDA, CDR2 SQIVND (reference sequence). The V segment lost 4 bases and the J segment 4 bases; nucleotides outside the gene matches: 6. This clonotype was sampled from a human donor in good health (CMV status not recorded). Some clones in this sample may be carry-over from other donors' samples. The rearrangement uses TRBV19 and TRBJ2-7; 11 positions match TRBD1. This material consisted of cultured CD8+ T cells from PBMCs, taken from culture after CMV antigen stimulation. Here the CDR3 reads CASSTGQGAFYEQYF. The CDR3 bases are TGTGCCAGTAGTACCGGACAGGGGGCTTTTTACGAGCAGTACTTC.